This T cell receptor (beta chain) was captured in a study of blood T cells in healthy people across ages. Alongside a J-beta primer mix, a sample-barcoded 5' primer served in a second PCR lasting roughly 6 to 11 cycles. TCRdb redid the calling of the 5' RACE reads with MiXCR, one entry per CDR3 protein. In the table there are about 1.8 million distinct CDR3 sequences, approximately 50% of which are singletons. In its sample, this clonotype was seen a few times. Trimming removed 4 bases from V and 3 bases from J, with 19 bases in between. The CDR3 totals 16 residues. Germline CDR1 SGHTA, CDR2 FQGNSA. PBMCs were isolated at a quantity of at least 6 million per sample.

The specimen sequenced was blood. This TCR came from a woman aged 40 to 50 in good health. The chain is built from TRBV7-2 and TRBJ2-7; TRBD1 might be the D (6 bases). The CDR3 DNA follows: TGTGCCAGCAGCTCACACGTCGCAGGGGTTAACTACGAGCAGTACTTC. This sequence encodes CASSSHVAGVNYEQYF.